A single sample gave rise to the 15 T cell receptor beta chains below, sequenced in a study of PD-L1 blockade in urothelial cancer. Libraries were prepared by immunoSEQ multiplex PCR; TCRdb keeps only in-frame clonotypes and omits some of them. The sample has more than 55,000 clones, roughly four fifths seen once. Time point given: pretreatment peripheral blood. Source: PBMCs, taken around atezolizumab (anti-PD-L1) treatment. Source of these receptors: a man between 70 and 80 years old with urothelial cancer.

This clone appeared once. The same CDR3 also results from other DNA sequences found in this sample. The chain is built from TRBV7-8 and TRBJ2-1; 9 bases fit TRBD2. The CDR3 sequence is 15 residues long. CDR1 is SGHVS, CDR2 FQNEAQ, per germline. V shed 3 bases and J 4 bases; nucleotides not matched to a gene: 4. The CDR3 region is CASSLGSGGYNEQFF. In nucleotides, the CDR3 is TGTGCCAGCAGCTTGGGTAGCGGGGGTTACAATGAGCAGTTCTTC.

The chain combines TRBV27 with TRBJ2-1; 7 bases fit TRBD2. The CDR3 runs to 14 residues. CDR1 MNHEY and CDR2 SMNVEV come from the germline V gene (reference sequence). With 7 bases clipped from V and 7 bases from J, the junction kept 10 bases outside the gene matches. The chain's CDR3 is CASKTLARRNEQFF. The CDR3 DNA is TGTGCCAGCAAGACACTAGCGCGCCGTAATGAGCAGTTCTTC.

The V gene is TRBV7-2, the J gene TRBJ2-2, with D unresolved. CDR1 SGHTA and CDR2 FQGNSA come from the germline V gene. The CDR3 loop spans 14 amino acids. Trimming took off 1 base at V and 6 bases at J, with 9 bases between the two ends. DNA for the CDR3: TGTGCCAGCAGCTTAGTAACGGTATCCGGGGAGCTGTTTTTT. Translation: CASSLVTVSGELFF.

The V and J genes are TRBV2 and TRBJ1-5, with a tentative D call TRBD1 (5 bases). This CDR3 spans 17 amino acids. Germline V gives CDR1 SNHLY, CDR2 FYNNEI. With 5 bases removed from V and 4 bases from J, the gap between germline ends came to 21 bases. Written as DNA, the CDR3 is TGTGCCAGCAGTCCCTTGGCAGGGAGTGGGACTAATCAGCCCCAGCATTTT. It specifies CASSPLAGSGTNQPQHF.

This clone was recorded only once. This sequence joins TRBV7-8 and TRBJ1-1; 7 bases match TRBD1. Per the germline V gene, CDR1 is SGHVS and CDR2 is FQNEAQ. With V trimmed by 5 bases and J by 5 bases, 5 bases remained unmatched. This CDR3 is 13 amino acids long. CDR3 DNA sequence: TGTGCCAGCAGCCTACACAGGGGTACTGAAGCTTTCTTT. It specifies CASSLHRGTEAFF. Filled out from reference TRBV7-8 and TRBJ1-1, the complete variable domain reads GAGVSQSPRYKVAKRGQDVALRCDPISGHVSLFWYQQALGQGPEFLTYFQNEAQLDKSGLPSDRFFAERPEGSVSTLKIQRTQQEDSAVYLCASSLHRGTEAFFGQGTRLTVV.

The DNA of the CDR3 is TGTGCCATCGCGACAGAGCTATACAATGAGCAGTTCTTC. Residues: CAIATELYNEQFF. V gene TRBV10-3 combines with J gene TRBJ2-1, with D perhaps matching TRBD1 (5 bases). The length of the CDR3 is 13 residues. Germline CDR1 is ENHRY and CDR2 is SYGVKD. V was clipped by 8 bases and J by 4 bases, with 12 bases between them.

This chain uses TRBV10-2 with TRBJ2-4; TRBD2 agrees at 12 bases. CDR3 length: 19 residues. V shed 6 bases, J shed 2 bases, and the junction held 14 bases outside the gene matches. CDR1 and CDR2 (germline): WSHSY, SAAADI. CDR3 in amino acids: CASSDGLAGSRRTKNIQYF. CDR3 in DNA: TGCGCCAGCAGCGACGGACTAGCGGGGTCGAGGAGGACCAAAAACATTCAGTACTTC.

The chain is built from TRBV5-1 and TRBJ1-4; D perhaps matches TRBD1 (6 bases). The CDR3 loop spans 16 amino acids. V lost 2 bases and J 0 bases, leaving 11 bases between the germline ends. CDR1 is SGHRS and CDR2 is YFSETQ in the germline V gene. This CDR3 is CASSFGQPSTNEKLFF. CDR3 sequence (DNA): TGCGCCAGCAGCTTCGGACAGCCCTCAACTAATGAAAAACTGTTTTTT.

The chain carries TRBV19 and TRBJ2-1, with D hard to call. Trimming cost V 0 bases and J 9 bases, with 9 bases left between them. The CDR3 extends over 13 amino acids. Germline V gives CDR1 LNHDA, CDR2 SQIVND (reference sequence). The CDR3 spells CASSIDEFGEQFF. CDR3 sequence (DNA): TGTGCCAGTAGTATAGACGAGTTTGGTGAGCAGTTCTTC.

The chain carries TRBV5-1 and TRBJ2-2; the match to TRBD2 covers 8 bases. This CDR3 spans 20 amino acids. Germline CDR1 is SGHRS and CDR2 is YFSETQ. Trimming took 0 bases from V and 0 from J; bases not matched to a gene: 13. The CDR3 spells CASSLGGSQGLAANTGELFF. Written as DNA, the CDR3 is TGCGCCAGCAGCTTGGGAGGCAGCCAAGGACTAGCAGCGAACACCGGGGAGCTGTTTTTT.

The CDR3 DNA sequence: TGTGCCAGCATCGCCAGGCCCCCTAATCAGCCCCAGCATTTT. This translates into CASIARPPNQPQHF. The chain joins TRBV6-1 to TRBJ1-5; D gene ambiguous. The CDR3 covers 14 residues. The germline gives CDR1 MNHNS, CDR2 SASEGT. Trimming cost V 7 bases and J 4 bases, with 14 bases left between them.

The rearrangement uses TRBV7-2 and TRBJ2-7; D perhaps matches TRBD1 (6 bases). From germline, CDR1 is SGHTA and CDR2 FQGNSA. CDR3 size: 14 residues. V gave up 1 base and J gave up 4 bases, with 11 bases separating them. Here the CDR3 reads CASSLEGGEYEQYF. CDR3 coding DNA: TGTGCCAGCAGCTTAGAAGGGGGAGAGTACGAGCAGTACTTC.

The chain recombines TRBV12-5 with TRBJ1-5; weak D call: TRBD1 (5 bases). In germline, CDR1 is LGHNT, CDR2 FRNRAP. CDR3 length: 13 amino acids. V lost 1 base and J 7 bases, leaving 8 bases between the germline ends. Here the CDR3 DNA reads TGTGCTAGTGGTTTGGAGCCAGGGCAGCCCCAGCATTTT. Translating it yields CASGLEPGQPQHF.

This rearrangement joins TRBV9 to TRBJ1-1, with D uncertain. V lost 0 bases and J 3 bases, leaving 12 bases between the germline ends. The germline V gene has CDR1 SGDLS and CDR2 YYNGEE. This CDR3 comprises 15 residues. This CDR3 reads CASSVGLGGDTEAFF. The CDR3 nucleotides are TGTGCCAGCAGCGTAGGGTTAGGCGGAGACACTGAAGCTTTCTTT. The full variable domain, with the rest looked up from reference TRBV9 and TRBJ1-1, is DSGVTQTPKHLITATGQRVTLRCSPRSGDLSVYWYQQSLDQGLQFLIQYYNGEERAKGNILERFSAQQFPDLHSELNLSSLELGDSALYFCASSVGLGGDTEAFFGQGTRLTVV.

The CDR3, as DNA: TGTGCCAGCAGCCCCCACACTAGCGGGAGGGCTATCGGGGAGCTGTTTTTT. It is translated as CASSPHTSGRAIGELFF. V and J are TRBV11-2 and TRBJ2-2, with 13 bases aligning to TRBD2. From germline, CDR1 is SGHAT and CDR2 FQNNGV. CDR3 length: 17 amino acids. The V segment lost 5 bases and the J segment 7 bases; nucleotides outside the gene matches: 10. Based on the CDR3 plus reference TRBV11-2 and TRBJ2-2, the full variable domain is EAGVAQSPRYKIIEKRQSVAFWCNPISGHATLYWYQQILGQGPKLLIQFQNNGVVDDSQLPKDRFSAERLKGVDSTLKIQPAKLEDSAVYLCASSPHTSGRAIGELFFGEGSRLTVL.